The present T cell receptor (beta chain) was sequenced within a study of T cell repertoires in cytomegalovirus infection (dated by TCRdb to the late 2010s). Notes on the research overall: Donor HLA type was relevant to the analysis, because carriage of CMV infection together with the matching HLA type was indicated by public TCR beta signatures.

Sequenced using an Illumina HiSeq 1500. TCRdb redid the processing of the public reads, applying fastp at Q25 and MiXCR, and retained in-frame beta chains. Rows matching on CDR3 protein sequence are summarized as one entry with the most common DNA and genes. This sample holds 200,000 to 300,000 distinct CDR3 sequences; 6.5% were observed only once. Around 6.9% of the sample rests with the top ten. This clonotype was seen at least ten times. Its specific antigen is unknown. The input lacks base qualities; no much larger clone sits a single base away. Overall study outcomes, separate from this receptor: Cumulative frequency of public TCR beta family members discriminated carriers of CMV infection plus the relevant HLA type in this cohort and an independent roughly 320-donor cohort. The ex vivo response was dominated by HLA-C-restricted CMV-specific TCR beta clonotypes, which also provided the single most frequent clonotype in two of eight donors.

Inclusive of the bounding cysteine and phenylalanine, the CDR3 is 12 residues long. Of all the DNA, just the CDR3 is kept, 36 bases in frame from base 1. CDR1 and CDR2 (MNHNY, SVGAGI) derive from the germline V gene (reference sequence). V loses 7 bases, J loses 5 bases, and the germline ends lie 11 bases apart. This TCR derives from a human donor in good health (CMV status not recorded). Some clones in this sample may be carry-over from other donors' samples. This chain is built from TRBV6-6 and TRBJ2-5, with an unclear D gene assignment. The sample taken for sequencing was PBMCs. The DNA sequence is given as TGTGCCAGCAACCAGGTTTGGGAGACCCAGTACTTC. It specifies CASNQVWETQYF.